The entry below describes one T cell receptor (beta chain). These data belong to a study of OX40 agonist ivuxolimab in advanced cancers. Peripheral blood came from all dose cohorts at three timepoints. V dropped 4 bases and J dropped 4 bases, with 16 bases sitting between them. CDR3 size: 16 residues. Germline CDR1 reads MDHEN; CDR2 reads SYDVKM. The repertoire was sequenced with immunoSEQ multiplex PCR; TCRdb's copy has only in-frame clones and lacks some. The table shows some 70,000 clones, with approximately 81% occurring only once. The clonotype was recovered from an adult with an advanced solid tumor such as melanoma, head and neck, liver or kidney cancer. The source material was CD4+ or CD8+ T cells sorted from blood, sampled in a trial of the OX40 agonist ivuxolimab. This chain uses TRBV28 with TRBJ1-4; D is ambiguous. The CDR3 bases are TGTGCCAGCAGTTCCCCCCCGGCAGGCCTTAATGAAAAACTGTTTTTT. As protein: CASSSPPAGLNEKLFF. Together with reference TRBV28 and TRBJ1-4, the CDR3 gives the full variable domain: DVKVTQSSRYLVKRTGEKVFLECVQDMDHENMFWYRQDPGLGLRLIYFSYDVKMKEKGDIPEGYSVSREKKERFSLILESASTNQTSMYLCASSSPPAGLNEKLFFGSGTQLSVL.